The 20 T cell receptor beta chains reported below all come from one sample, sequenced in a study of identifying expanded T cells in peripheral blood. TCRdb's copy holds only in-frame clones and misses some; the assay was immunoSEQ multiplex PCR. Here the sample spans around 85,000 clones, about 91% being singletons. Sequenced material: blood. The receptors were gathered from a person aged 18 to 70 in good health.

The chain has TRBV29-1 and TRBJ1-1; 8 bases are a match to TRBD1. CDR1 is SQVTM, CDR2 ANQGSEA, per germline. J was trimmed by 0 bases and V by 5 bases; bases with no gene match: 5. The CDR3 totals 14 residues. CDR3 DNA sequence: TGCAGCGTTTGGGCAGGGGGCCTGAACACTGAAGCTTTCTTT. Amino acid sequence: CSVWAGGLNTEAFF.

V usage is TRBV28 and J usage is TRBJ2-1, with 12 positions matching TRBD2. The CDR3 covers 15 residues. The V segment lost 7 bases and the J segment 10 bases; nucleotides outside the gene matches: 11. Germline values: CDR1 MDHEN, CDR2 SYDVKM. In nucleotides, the CDR3 is TGTGCCAGCACCATTAGACTAGCGGGAGTGTCGGAGCAGTTCTTC. This codes for CASTIRLAGVSEQFF.

V usage is TRBV5-1 and J usage is TRBJ2-7; D perhaps matches TRBD1 (6 bases). Germline lookup yields CDR1 SGHRS and CDR2 YFSETQ. The V end lost 2 bases, the J end lost 6 bases, and 9 bases lay between the germline ends. The CDR3 length is 12 residues. The CDR3 loop reads CASSFTGLEQYF. The CDR3 DNA sequence: TGCGCCAGCAGCTTTACAGGGCTCGAGCAGTACTTC. Variable domain in full (rest from reference TRBV5-1 and TRBJ2-7): KAGVTQTPRYLIKTRGQQVTLSCSPISGHRSVSWYQQTPGQGLQFLFEYFSETQRNKGNFPGRFSGRQFSNSRSEMNVSTLELGDSALYLCASSFTGLEQYFGPGTRLTVT.

The chain has TRBV7-2 and TRBJ2-1; 12 bases line up with TRBD2. Germline V gene lookup returns CDR1 SGHTA and CDR2 FQGNSA. This CDR3 spans 16 amino acids. With V trimmed by 1 base and J by 4 bases, 2 bases remained unmatched. The CDR3 spells CASSLDLAGGYNEQFF. The CDR3 coding sequence is TGTGCCAGCAGCTTAGACCTAGCGGGAGGGTACAATGAGCAGTTCTTC.

As for this clone: Other DNA sequences of this sample code for an identical CDR3. J is TRBJ2-3 and V is TRBV7-2; 14 nucleotides align to TRBD2. Germline lookup yields CDR1 SGHTA and CDR2 FQGNSA. CDR3 length equals 16 residues. V shed 5 bases, J shed 5 bases, and the junction held 6 bases outside the gene matches. CDR3 protein: CASSLDGTSGGDTQYF. CDR3 DNA sequence: TGTGCCAGCAGCCTCGACGGGACTAGCGGGGGAGATACGCAGTATTTT.

This sequence joins TRBV12-5 and TRBJ2-5; D call uncertain. The CDR3 totals 14 residues. Germline lookup yields CDR1 LGHNT and CDR2 FRNRAP. Trimming removed 4 bases at V and 4 bases at J, with 13 bases between. The CDR3 sequence: CASGSNNGGETQYF. The DNA of the CDR3 is TGTGCTAGTGGTTCCAATAATGGTGGAGAGACCCAGTACTTC. The full variable domain, with the rest looked up from reference TRBV12-5 and TRBJ2-5, is DARVTQTPRHKVTEMGQEVTMRCQPILGHNTVFWYRQTMMQGLELLAYFRNRAPLDDSGMPKDRFSAEMPDATLATLKIQPSEPRDSAVYFCASGSNNGGETQYFGPGTRLLVL.

This sequence joins TRBV9 and TRBJ2-7; tentatively, D is TRBD2 (5 bases). Looked up from germline, CDR1 is SGDLS and CDR2 is YYNGEE. CDR3 length: 14 residues. Trimming shortened V by 3 bases and J by 0 bases, and 10 bases separated the two germline ends. CDR3 residues: CASSGFGDSYEQYF. The CDR3 region has the DNA TGTGCCAGCAGCGGGTTCGGGGACTCCTACGAGCAGTACTTC.

This rearrangement joins TRBV5-8 to TRBJ1-3; D is ambiguous. The germline CDR1 and CDR2 sequences are SGHTS and YDEGEE. The CDR3 spans 15 residues. Between the trimmed V and J ends, which lost 1 base and 0 bases, there was a span of 8 bases. The chain's CDR3 is CASSLIRGSGNTIYF. The DNA for the CDR3 is TGTGCCAGCAGCTTGATTCGGGGCTCTGGAAACACCATATATTTT.

The V gene is TRBV5-4, the J gene TRBJ1-6; 8 bases agree with TRBD1. Germline V gene data show CDR1 as SGHNT and CDR2 as YYREEE (reference sequence). V shed 6 bases, J shed 6 bases, and the junction held 5 bases outside the gene matches. The CDR3 covers 14 residues. The chain's CDR3 is CASIGTGSNSPLHF. CDR3 coding DNA: TGTGCCAGCATCGGGACAGGTTCTAATTCACCCCTCCACTTT.

The V and J genes are TRBV7-2 and TRBJ2-7, with TRBD2 matching over 8 bases. This CDR3 has 15 residues. Trimming at V came to 5 bases and at J to 3 bases, leaving 9 bases not matched to a gene. Germline V gene data show CDR1 as SGHTA and CDR2 as FQGNSA. Here the CDR3 reads CASSHFSGTIYEQYF. The CDR3 DNA is TGTGCCAGCAGCCACTTTAGCGGGACGATCTACGAGCAGTACTTC.

CDR3 in amino acids: CASSLEGRTSGSELQYF. Here the CDR3 DNA reads TGTGCCAGCAGCTTGGAGGGGCGGACTAGCGGGAGCGAGCTTCAGTACTTC. The J gene is TRBJ2-4, the V gene TRBV5-4; 13 bases fit TRBD2. Germline trimming cut 0 bases from V and 11 bases from J; bases unmatched to any gene: 11. The CDR3 is 17 amino acids. Germline CDR1 and CDR2: SGHNT and YYREEE (reference sequence).

The table lists this clone with a few counts. The genes are TRBV29-1 and TRBJ1-1; D gene ambiguous. The CDR3 consists of 10 residues. Per the germline V gene, CDR1 is SQVTM and CDR2 is ANQGSEA. V lost 0 bases, J lost 11 bases, and 7 bases lay in between. CDR3 bases: TGCAGCGTTGAAGATTACTTTGCTTTCTTT. It encodes CSVEDYFAFF.

The chain joins TRBV7-3 to TRBJ2-3, with D uncertain. V shed 2 bases and J shed 6 bases, with 9 bases lying between them. The length of the CDR3 is 13 residues. Per germline, CDR1 SGHTA and CDR2 FQGTGA. CDR3 in DNA: TGTGCCAGCAGCTTACTTGATCGGGATACGCAGTATTTT. This gives the protein CASSLLDRDTQYF.

This chain uses TRBV15 with TRBJ2-3; D uncertain. V lost 1 base to trimming and J lost 6 bases, with 11 bases between them. The CDR3 has 14 amino acids. Germline V CDR1 and CDR2: LNHNV, YYDKDF (reference sequence). The CDR3 bases are TGTGCCACCAGCAGAGGAACGGAAGGGGATACGCAGTATTTT. Its translation is CATSRGTEGDTQYF.

This clone was seen a single time. V and J are TRBV5-3 and TRBJ1-5; 10 bases are shared with TRBD1. TRBV5-3 is treated as an ORF (open reading frame) with a function not yet certain. J gave up 4 bases and V 3 bases, and 4 bases lay outside the gene matches. The CDR3 spans 15 residues. Here the CDR3 DNA reads TGTGCCAGAAGCTACCGGGACAGGGGTAATCAGCCCCAGCATTTT. Residues: CARSYRDRGNQPQHF.

The gene calls are TRBV15 and TRBJ2-4; tentatively, D is TRBD1 (6 bases). With 3 bases removed from V and 7 bases from J, the gap between germline ends came to 16 bases. The CDR3 covers 15 residues. Germline CDR1 reads LNHNV; CDR2 reads YYDKDF (reference sequence). CDR3 sequence: CATSSAPGVVNIQYF. CDR3 sequence (DNA): TGTGCCACCAGCAGCGCCCCAGGGGTTGTGAACATTCAGTACTTC.

This rearrangement joins TRBV5-1 to TRBJ2-7; 13 bases agree with TRBD2. This CDR3 contains 18 residues. Trimming at V came to 2 bases and at J to 3 bases, leaving 11 bases not matched to a gene. Germline CDR1 reads SGHRS; CDR2 reads YFSETQ. CDR3 region: CASSLLAGGPRVIYEQYF. The CDR3 DNA reads TGCGCCAGCAGCTTACTAGCGGGAGGGCCCCGTGTAATCTACGAGCAGTACTTC.

The chain joins TRBV10-3 to TRBJ2-5, with TRBD1 identical over 12 bases. The CDR3 runs to 20 residues. J was trimmed by 5 bases and V by 2 bases; bases with no gene match: 18. Per germline, CDR1 ENHRY and CDR2 SYGVKD. The CDR3 protein is CAISEGSGTGGRGRRETQYF. The CDR3, as DNA: TGTGCCATCAGTGAGGGGTCCGGGACAGGGGGCCGCGGGAGGCGGGAGACCCAGTACTTC.

V usage is TRBV7-2 and J usage is TRBJ2-1; 11 bases match TRBD2. This CDR3 comprises 14 residues. V shed 1 base, J shed 10 bases, and the junction held 3 bases outside the gene matches. Germline CDR1 reads SGHTA; CDR2 reads FQGNSA. As DNA, the CDR3 is TGTGCCAGCAGCTTAGTCGGGACTAGCGGAGAGCAGTTCTTC. The encoded protein is CASSLVGTSGEQFF.

This chain uses TRBV7-2 with TRBJ1-2; D gene unclear. The CDR3 sequence is 14 residues long. Trimming cost V 5 bases and J 0 bases, with 10 bases left between them. The V gene's germline CDR1 is SGHTA and CDR2 FQGNSA. The DNA for the CDR3 is TGTGCCAGCAGCCCCCCTTCCCCTAACTATGGCTACACCTTC. This sequence encodes CASSPPSPNYGYTF.